The 4 T cell receptor beta chains presented below share a single source sample, sequenced in a study of cytomegalovirus exposure and HLA in healthy donors (dated by TCRdb to the late 2010s). The library was obtained by the immunoSEQ multiplex PCR assay. A mixture of 60 forward primers for TCR Vbeta segments and 13 reverse primers for TCR Jbeta segments was used in the multiplex PCR. TCRdb mirrors the immuneACCESS table, restricted to in-frame sequences. Some clones are absent from its copies; in checked studies, under half trace to an unresolved V gene, and the reason for the others is unknown. The sample includes around 130,000 clones, with roughly 80% observed a single time. The top ten constitute 1.2% of the sample. Sequencing used PBMCs. The receptor source for this set is a female donor in good health and CMV-seronegative.

Remarks on this clone: At one boundary the junction diverges from the germline segment, which might be a read error. The chain couples TRBV9 to TRBJ2-1, with TRBD1 matching 9 bases. From germline, CDR1 is SGDLS and CDR2 YYNGEE. There are 15 residues in the CDR3. The CDR3 here is CASSAKPSGQGLAVF. In DNA, the CDR3 is TGTGCCAGCAGCGCCAAACCCTCGGGACAGGGTCTCGCTGTCTTC.

V is TRBV2 and J is TRBJ2-1, with 9 nucleotides matching TRBD2. Germline values: CDR1 SNHLY, CDR2 FYNNEI. J gave up 2 bases and V 10 bases, and 6 bases lay outside the gene matches. There are 14 residues in the CDR3. The CDR3 protein is CATKREVAYNEQFF. In DNA form, the CDR3 reads TGTGCCACCAAGCGGGAGGTAGCCTACAATGAGCAGTTCTTC.

The sample holds a few counts of this clone. This chain connects TRBV5-4 to TRBJ1-1; unclear D gene. The CDR3 runs 13 residues. CDR1 and CDR2 (germline): SGHNT, YYREEE (reference sequence). Trimming shortened V by 2 bases and J by 1 base, and 6 bases separated the two germline ends. The CDR3 region has the DNA TGTGCCAGCAGCTTACCCAGGAACACTGAAGCTTTCTTT. As protein: CASSLPRNTEAFF.

The CDR3 DNA sequence: TGTGCCTGGAGTATTTCGCGCGGTGCTAATGAAAAACTGTTTTTT. It encodes CAWSISRGANEKLFF. The chain recombines TRBV30 with TRBJ1-4; no firm D call. The CDR3 runs 15 residues. The V gene lost 2 bases and the J gene lost 3 bases, with 13 bases spanning the gap. In germline, CDR1 is GTSNPN, CDR2 SVGIG (reference sequence).